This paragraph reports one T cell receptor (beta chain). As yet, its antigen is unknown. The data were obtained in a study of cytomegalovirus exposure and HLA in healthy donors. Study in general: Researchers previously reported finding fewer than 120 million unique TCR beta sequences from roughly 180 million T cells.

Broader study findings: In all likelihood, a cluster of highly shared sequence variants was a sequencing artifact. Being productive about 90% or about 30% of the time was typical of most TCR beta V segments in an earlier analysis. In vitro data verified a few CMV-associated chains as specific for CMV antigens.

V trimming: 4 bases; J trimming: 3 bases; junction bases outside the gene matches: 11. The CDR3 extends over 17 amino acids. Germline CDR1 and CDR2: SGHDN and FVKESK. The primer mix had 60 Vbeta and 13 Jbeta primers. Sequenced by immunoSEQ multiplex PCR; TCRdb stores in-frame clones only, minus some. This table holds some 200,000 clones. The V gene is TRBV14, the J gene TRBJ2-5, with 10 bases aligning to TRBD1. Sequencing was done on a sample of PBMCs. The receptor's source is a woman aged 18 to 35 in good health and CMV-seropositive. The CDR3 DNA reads TGTGCCAGCAGCCCGCGGATGACAGGGGGCAGGGAAGAGACCCAGTACTTC. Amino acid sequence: CASSPRMTGGREETQYF.